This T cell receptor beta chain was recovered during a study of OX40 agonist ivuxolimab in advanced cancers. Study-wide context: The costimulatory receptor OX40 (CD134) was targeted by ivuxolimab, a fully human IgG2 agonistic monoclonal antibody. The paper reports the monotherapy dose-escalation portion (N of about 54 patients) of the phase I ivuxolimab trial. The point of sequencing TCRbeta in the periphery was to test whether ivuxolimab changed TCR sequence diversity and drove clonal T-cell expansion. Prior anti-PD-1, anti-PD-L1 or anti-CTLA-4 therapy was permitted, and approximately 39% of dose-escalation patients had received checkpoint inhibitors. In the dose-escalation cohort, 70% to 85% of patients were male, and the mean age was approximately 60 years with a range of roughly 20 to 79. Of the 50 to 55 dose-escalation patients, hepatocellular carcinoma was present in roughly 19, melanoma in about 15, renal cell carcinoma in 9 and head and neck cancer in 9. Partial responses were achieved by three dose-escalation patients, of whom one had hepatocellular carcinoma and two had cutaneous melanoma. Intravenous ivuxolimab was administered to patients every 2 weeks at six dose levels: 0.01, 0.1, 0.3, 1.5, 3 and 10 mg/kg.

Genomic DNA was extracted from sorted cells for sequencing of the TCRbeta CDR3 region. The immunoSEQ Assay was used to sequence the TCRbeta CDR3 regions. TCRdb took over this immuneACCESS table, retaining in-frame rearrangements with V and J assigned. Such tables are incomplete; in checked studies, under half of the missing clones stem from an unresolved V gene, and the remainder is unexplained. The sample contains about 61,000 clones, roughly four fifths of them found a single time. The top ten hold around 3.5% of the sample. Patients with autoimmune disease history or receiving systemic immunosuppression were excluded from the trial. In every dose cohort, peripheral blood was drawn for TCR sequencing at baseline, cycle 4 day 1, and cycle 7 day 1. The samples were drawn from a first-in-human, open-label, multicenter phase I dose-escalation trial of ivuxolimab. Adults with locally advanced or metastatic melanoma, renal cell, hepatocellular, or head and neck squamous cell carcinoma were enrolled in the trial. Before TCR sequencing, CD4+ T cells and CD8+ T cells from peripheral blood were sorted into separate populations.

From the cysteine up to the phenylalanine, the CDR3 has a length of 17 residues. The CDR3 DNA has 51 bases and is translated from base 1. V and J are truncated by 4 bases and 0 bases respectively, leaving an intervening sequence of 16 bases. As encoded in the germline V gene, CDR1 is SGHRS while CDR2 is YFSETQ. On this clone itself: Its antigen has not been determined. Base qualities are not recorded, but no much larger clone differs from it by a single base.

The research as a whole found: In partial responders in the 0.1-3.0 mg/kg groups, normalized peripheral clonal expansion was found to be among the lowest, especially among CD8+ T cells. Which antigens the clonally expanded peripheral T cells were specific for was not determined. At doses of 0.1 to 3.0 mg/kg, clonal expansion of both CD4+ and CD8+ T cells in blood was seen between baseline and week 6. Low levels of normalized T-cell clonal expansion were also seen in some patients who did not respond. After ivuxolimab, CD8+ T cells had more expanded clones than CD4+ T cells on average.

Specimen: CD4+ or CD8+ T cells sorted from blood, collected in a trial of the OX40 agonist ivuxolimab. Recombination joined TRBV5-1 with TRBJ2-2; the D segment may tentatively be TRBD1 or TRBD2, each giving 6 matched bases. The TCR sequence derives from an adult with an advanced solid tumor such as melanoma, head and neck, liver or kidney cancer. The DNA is TGCGCCAGCAGCCCAGCCCGGGGGCAACCGAACACCGGGGAGCTGTTTTTT. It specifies CASSPARGQPNTGELFF. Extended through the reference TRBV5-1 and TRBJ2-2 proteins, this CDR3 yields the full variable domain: KAGVTQTPRYLIKTRGQQVTLSCSPISGHRSVSWYQQTPGQGLQFLFEYFSETQRNKGNFPGRFSGRQFSNSRSEMNVSTLELGDSALYLCASSPARGQPNTGELFFGEGSRLTVL.